These T cell receptor beta chains were read from a single sample in a study of shared clonotypes between healthy human individuals. Clones were read by immunoSEQ multiplex PCR, and TCRdb kept only the in-frame ones, dropping some. This sample has roughly 490,000 clones, with around 80% found just once. The sample comprised PBMCs. The receptors come from a woman aged 35 to 49 in good health. Some clones in this sample may be carry-over from other donors' samples. Each CDR3 is given with its conserved first and last residue. Fields, in order: D gene, V gene, clone size, J gene, CDR3 length, CDR3 DNA, CDR3 protein. A D gene is named only where the DNA matches it firmly. Clone sizes are given selectively: once, few, many, or a class where the clone is expanded.

NA	TRBV9	NA	TRBJ2-7	13	TGTGCCAGCAGCGTGCAGGGAGGCGGTGAGCAGTACTTC	CASSVQGGGEQYF
TRBD2	TRBV27	NA	TRBJ2-7	15	TGTGCCAGCAGCAGCGGACTAGCGGGAGGAGGGGAGCAGTACTTC	CASSSGLAGGGEQYF
TRBD2	TRBV30	NA	TRBJ2-4	15	TGTGCCTGGGGACTAGCGGGAGTAATGAGAAACATTCAGTACTTC	CAWGLAGVMRNIQYF
TRBD1	TRBV6-1	NA	TRBJ2-7	15	TGTGCCAGCAGTGGCTCGACAGGGGGCGCCTACGAGCAGTACTTC	CASSGSTGGAYEQYF
NA	TRBV15	NA	TRBJ1-1	13	TGTGCCACCAGACGGTCCCTGAACACTGAAGCTTTCTTT	CATRRSLNTEAFF
NA	TRBV30	NA	TRBJ1-2	13	TGTGCCTGGAGTGTTGGAGTAAACTATGGCTACACCTTC	CAWSVGVNYGYTF
TRBD1	TRBV30	NA	TRBJ1-5	15	TGTGCCTGGAGTGCCCATGGACAGGGCAATCAGCCCCAGCATTTT	CAWSAHGQGNQPQHF
NA	TRBV5-1	few	TRBJ2-7	13	TGCGCCAGCGCTGGGACGGCGGGGTACGAGCAGTACTTC	CASAGTAGYEQYF
NA	TRBV29-1	NA	TRBJ2-5	11	TGCAGCGTTGGCGGAGCCGAGACCCAGTACTTC	CSVGGAETQYF
TRBD1	TRBV4-1	NA	TRBJ2-7	15	TGCGCCAGCAGCCCAGGACAGGGTATGTCCTACGAGCAGTACTTC	CASSPGQGMSYEQYF
NA	TRBV30	NA	TRBJ1-5	15	TGTGCCTGGAGGGACGGGGGGGGAAGGAACCAGCCCCAGCATTTT	CAWRDGGGRNQPQHF
NA	TRBV18	NA	TRBJ2-1	14	TGTGCCAGCTCACCTCGACAGACGTACAATGAGCAGTTCTTC	CASSPRQTYNEQFF
TRBD1	TRBV14	NA	TRBJ2-7	14	TGTGCCAGCAGCCAAGCCGGGACAGGGAACGAGCAGTACTTC	CASSQAGTGNEQYF
NA	TRBV27	NA	TRBJ2-5	13	TGTGCCAGCAGTTTAGGGTACCAAGAGACCCAGTACTTC	CASSLGYQETQYF
TRBD2	TRBV7-2	NA	TRBJ2-2	16	TGTGCCAGCAGCTTAGGGGCTAGCGGGAGTACCGGGGAGCTGTTTTTT	CASSLGASGSTGELFF
NA	TRBV7-9	NA	TRBJ2-5	14	TGTGCCTTCGAGCCCCGACAAGACCAAGAGACCCAGTACTTC	CAFEPRQDQETQYF
NA	TRBV5-1	NA	TRBJ2-5	14	TGCGCCTCCACGGGGGGCGGGGCCCAAGAGACCCAGTACTTC	CASTGGGAQETQYF
TRBD2	TRBV29-1	NA	TRBJ2-2	15	TGCAGCGCCTCGCGGACTAGCGGGAACACCGGGGAGCTGTTTTTT	CSASRTSGNTGELFF
TRBD1	TRBV5-1	NA	TRBJ2-2	15	TGCGCCTCCGGCCGGCAGGGGGCGAGCGAGGGGGAGCTGTTTTTT	CASGRQGASEGELFF
TRBD1	TRBV5-1	NA	TRBJ1-4	14	TGCGCCAGCAGCGCGGGACAGCCTAATGAAAAACTGTTTTTT	CASSAGQPNEKLFF
TRBD2	TRBV7-9	NA	TRBJ2-3	12	TGTGCCAGCAGAGTACTCCGGGACTACCACGGCTTT	CASRVLRDYHGF
TRBD2	TRBV6-4	NA	TRBJ2-1	15	TGTGCCAGCAGCGCCAGACTAGCGGGAGGCCATGAGCAGTTCTTC	CASSARLAGGHEQFF
NA	TRBV6-1	NA	TRBJ2-5	13	TGTGCCAGCATAGCCCCTGGGAGGTCGGCCCAGTACTTC	CASIAPGRSAQYF
TRBD1	TRBV5-8	NA	TRBJ1-1	12	TGTGCCAGCAGCCTCAGGGGGACTGAAGCTTTCTTT	CASSLRGTEAFF
NA	TRBV5-8	NA	TRBJ1-5	15	TGTGCCAGCAGCCGGGGACTTGAAAGCAATCAGCCCCAGCATTTT	CASSRGLESNQPQHF
NA	TRBV29-1	once	TRBJ1-1	11	TGCAGCGTCATGGCGGGGACTGAAGCTTTCTTT	CSVMAGTEAFF
TRBD2	TRBV5-1	few	TRBJ2-2	21	TGCGCCAGCAGCCCCCGGGCAAAGGAACTAGCGGGAAGAGGACGGGCGGGGGAGCTGTTTTTT	CASSPRAKELAGRGRAGELFF
NA	TRBV6-5	NA	TRBJ1-1	15	TGTGCCAGCAGTTACTCGACCGTTTTAGGGACTGAAGCTTTCTTT	CASSYSTVLGTEAFF
NA	TRBV9	NA	TRBJ2-3	17	TGTGCCAGCAGCGTAGGTCTAGCGAGTGGGATCACAGATACGCAGTATTTT	CASSVGLASGITDTQYF
TRBD2	TRBV15	many	TRBJ2-1	20	TGTGCCACCAGCAGAGATCTCTTTATTGGCGGGACTACCCCATACAATGAGCAGTTCTTC	CATSRDLFIGGTTPYNEQFF
NA	TRBV2	NA	TRBJ1-1	12	TGTGCCAGCAGGCACACCGGGACTGAAGCTTTCTTT	CASRHTGTEAFF
NA	TRBV27	NA	TRBJ2-7	17	TGTGCCAGCAGTCCAAATCCCGTTTGGACATCCTCCTACGAGCAGTACTTC	CASSPNPVWTSSYEQYF
NA	TRBV5-1	NA	TRBJ2-1	14	TGCGCCAGCAGCTTGGGAGGGGCAGACAATGAGCAGTTCTTC	CASSLGGADNEQFF
NA	TRBV9	few	TRBJ1-1	14	TGTGCCAGCAGCTTGCAGGTCGGGAACACTGAAGCTTTCTTT	CASSLQVGNTEAFF
NA	TRBV9	once	TRBJ2-7	13	TGTGCCAGCAGCGCAAGCCCTTCCTACGAGCAGTACTTC	CASSASPSYEQYF
NA	TRBV10-3	NA	TRBJ1-1	13	TGTGCCATCACCCTGACATTGAACACTGAAGCTTTCTTT	CAITLTLNTEAFF
NA	TRBV6-1	once	TRBJ1-1	13	TGTGCCGACAGGAGGATCATGAACACTGAAGCTTTCTTT	CADRRIMNTEAFF
TRBD1	TRBV7-2	NA	TRBJ1-1	14	TGTGCCAGCAGCCCGGACAGGATGAACACTGAAGCTTTCTTT	CASSPDRMNTEAFF